These 3 T cell receptor beta chains were all obtained from the same sample, sequenced in a study of shared clonotypes between healthy human individuals. Naive CD8 cells lacked CD45RO, underwent positive selection for CCR7 and left out terminally differentiated effector memory CD45RA+ cells. Repertoires were generated with immunoSEQ multiplex PCR, while TCRdb's copy carries only in-frame clones and drops some. The sample has a few million clones, just under 95% seen once. Material: naive CD8+ T cells from PBMCs. The receptors stem from a young man in good health. Some clones in this sample may be carry-over from other donors' samples.

The J gene is TRBJ2-1, the V gene TRBV7-9; D is uncertain. This CDR3 is built from 12 residues. V shed 6 bases and J shed 7 bases, with 10 bases lying between them. The germline gives CDR1 SEHNR, CDR2 FQNEAQ (reference sequence). CDR3 DNA sequence: TGTGCCAGCAGATCTAGTTTGAATGAGCAGTTCTTC. Its protein product is CASRSSLNEQFF.

This sequence joins TRBV27 and TRBJ1-1, with D maybe TRBD1 (6 bases). Germline V CDR1 and CDR2: MNHEY, SMNVEV (reference sequence). CDR3 length: 16 residues. Trimming removed 1 base at V and 4 bases at J, with 16 bases between. For the CDR3, the DNA is TGTGCCAGCAGTTTATTGACCCGGGGGGGCCCCACTGAAGCTTTCTTT. Amino acid sequence: CASSLLTRGGPTEAFF.

The rearrangement uses TRBV28 and TRBJ1-1, with TRBD1 matching 9 bases. This CDR3 is built from 14 residues. Trimming removed 5 bases from V and 6 bases from J; junction bases left unmatched: 7. Germline lookup yields CDR1 MDHEN and CDR2 SYDVKM. The CDR3 region has the DNA TGTGCCAGCAGTCTCACGACAGGGGGATCTGAAGCTTTCTTT. Its protein product is CASSLTTGGSEAFF.